This is a list of T cell receptor beta chains from one sample in a study of blood T cell repertoires in COVID-19. Produced via immunoSEQ multiplex PCR; TCRdb's table is partial and in-frame only. This table has 200,000 to 300,000 clones, 90% appearing once. Sequencing used peripheral blood. The receptors shown here come from a woman between 40 and 55 years old with acute or convalescent COVID-19. Both conserved end residues are part of each CDR3. D genes are given only for firm matches. Rows may omit the clone size; those that give it use once, few, many or a size class.

j_gene: TRBJ2-1
abundance: NA
v_gene: TRBV6-5
d_gene: TRBD2
CDR3nt: TGTGCCAGTACGGGGGGGTCCTACAATGAGCAGTTCTTC
CDR3aa: CASTGGSYNEQFF

j_gene: TRBJ1-2
abundance: NA
v_gene: TRBV6-5
d_gene: TRBD1
CDR3nt: TGTGCCAGCAGATTTGGGGGGACAGTCTTCTATGGCTACACCTTC
CDR3aa: CASRFGGTVFYGYTF

j_gene: TRBJ2-3
abundance: NA
v_gene: TRBV11-3
d_gene: TRBD2
CDR3nt: TGTGCCAGCAGCTTGCTAGCGGGGCCCACAGATACGCAGTATTTT
CDR3aa: CASSLLAGPTDTQYF

j_gene: TRBJ1-1
abundance: NA
v_gene: TRBV18
d_gene: NA
CDR3nt: TGTGCCAGCTCACCTACACTGCGTCGGGACACCCTGAACACTGAAGCTTTCTTT
CDR3aa: CASSPTLRRDTLNTEAFF

j_gene: TRBJ1-1
abundance: NA
v_gene: TRBV5-5
d_gene: NA
CDR3nt: TGTGCCAGCAGCTTGGAGCCTTCAGGGAGGTACACTGAAGCTTTCTTT
CDR3aa: CASSLEPSGRYTEAFF

j_gene: TRBJ2-1
abundance: NA
v_gene: TRBV7-8
d_gene: TRBD1
CDR3nt: TGTGCCAGCAGCTTAGGGGACAGTAGCTACAATGAGCAGTTCTTC
CDR3aa: CASSLGDSSYNEQFF

j_gene: TRBJ1-5
abundance: once
v_gene: TRBV6-1
d_gene: NA
CDR3nt: TGTGCCAGCAGTGAAGCGGGGGAGGGTTTGAGGCAGCCCCAGCATTTT
CDR3aa: CASSEAGEGLRQPQHF

j_gene: TRBJ2-2
abundance: NA
v_gene: TRBV5-1
d_gene: TRBD1
CDR3nt: TGCGCCAGCAGCCCCAGTAGATCAGGACAGGGTTGGGGCACCGGGGAGCTGTTTTTT
CDR3aa: CASSPSRSGQGWGTGELFF

j_gene: TRBJ1-6
abundance: NA
v_gene: TRBV5-1
d_gene: TRBD1
CDR3nt: TGCGCCAGCACCCCGAGGGAGCCAGGGGGCGGTTCACCCCTCCACTTT
CDR3aa: CASTPREPGGGSPLHF

j_gene: TRBJ1-2
abundance: NA
v_gene: TRBV5-1
d_gene: NA
CDR3nt: TGCGCCCGCAGCGGCTGGGGGGGGATCTATGGCTACACCTTC
CDR3aa: CARSGWGGIYGYTF

j_gene: TRBJ2-1
abundance: NA
v_gene: TRBV11-2
d_gene: NA
CDR3nt: TGTGCCAGCAGCTTATTAGAGGGGCGCGGGACCCTTAATGAGCAGTTCTTC
CDR3aa: CASSLLEGRGTLNEQFF

j_gene: TRBJ2-3
abundance: many
v_gene: TRBV12-3/TRBV12-4
d_gene: NA
CDR3nt: TGTGCCAGCAGTTTTACAGACACAGATACGCAGTATTTT
CDR3aa: CASSFTDTDTQYF

j_gene: TRBJ1-5
abundance: NA
v_gene: TRBV7-2
d_gene: TRBD1
CDR3nt: TGTGCCAGCAGCTTAAAGTCCTCCGGGACAGGGGGCGCTTTTCAGCCCCAGCATTTT
CDR3aa: CASSLKSSGTGGAFQPQHF

j_gene: TRBJ1-2
abundance: NA
v_gene: TRBV5-6
d_gene: NA
CDR3nt: TGTGCCAGCAGCTTCACAGGGTCCTATGGCTACACCTTC
CDR3aa: CASSFTGSYGYTF

j_gene: TRBJ1-3
abundance: NA
v_gene: TRBV11-2
d_gene: TRBD1
CDR3nt: TGTGCCAGCAGCCACGACAGGGGGCTTGGAAACACCATATATTTT
CDR3aa: CASSHDRGLGNTIYF

j_gene: TRBJ2-5
abundance: NA
v_gene: TRBV4-1
d_gene: TRBD2
CDR3nt: TGCGCCAGCAGCCCCGGGTGGAGCGGGGGACAAGAGACCCAGTACTTC
CDR3aa: CASSPGWSGGQETQYF

j_gene: TRBJ1-2
abundance: NA
v_gene: TRBV5-1
d_gene: TRBD1
CDR3nt: TGCGCCAGCAGCCGCCCCGGGACAGTCTATGGCTACACCTTC
CDR3aa: CASSRPGTVYGYTF

j_gene: TRBJ2-2
abundance: NA
v_gene: TRBV14
d_gene: NA
CDR3nt: TGTGCCAGCAGCCCCTTATACACCGGGGAGCTGTTTTTT
CDR3aa: CASSPLYTGELFF

j_gene: TRBJ2-3
abundance: NA
v_gene: TRBV3-1/TRBV3-2
d_gene: NA
CDR3nt: TGTGCCAGCAGCCCCCAAAGCACAGATACGCAGTATTTT
CDR3aa: CASSPQSTDTQYF

j_gene: TRBJ2-3
abundance: NA
v_gene: TRBV11-2
d_gene: TRBD2
CDR3nt: TGTGCCAGCAGCTCCGGGGGGGCCCCAGATACGCAGTATTTT
CDR3aa: CASSSGGAPDTQYF

j_gene: TRBJ1-2
abundance: NA
v_gene: TRBV6-5
d_gene: TRBD1
CDR3nt: TGTGCCAGCAGTTACCATCCAGGGGGACCCAACTATGGCTACACCTTC
CDR3aa: CASSYHPGGPNYGYTF

j_gene: TRBJ1-1
abundance: once
v_gene: TRBV6-4
d_gene: NA
CDR3nt: TGTGCCAGCAGTGAGGGCCGCTCGAACACTGAAGCTTTCTTT
CDR3aa: CASSEGRSNTEAFF

j_gene: TRBJ2-5
abundance: NA
v_gene: TRBV2
d_gene: TRBD2
CDR3nt: TGTGCCAGCACCCGGGACTACGGAGAGGAGACCCAGTACTTC
CDR3aa: CASTRDYGEETQYF

j_gene: TRBJ2-3
abundance: NA
v_gene: TRBV10-3
d_gene: NA
CDR3nt: TGTGCCATCGGGTCGGGGTCGGCAAGCACAGATACGCAGTATTTT
CDR3aa: CAIGSGSASTDTQYF

j_gene: TRBJ1-2
abundance: NA
v_gene: TRBV29-1
d_gene: TRBD1
CDR3nt: TGCAGCGTTAACCGACAGGGACCTAACTATGGCTACACCTTC
CDR3aa: CSVNRQGPNYGYTF

j_gene: TRBJ1-2
abundance: NA
v_gene: TRBV5-5
d_gene: TRBD1
CDR3nt: TGTGCCAGCAGCTTGCAGGGGGGAAACTATGGCTACACCTTC
CDR3aa: CASSLQGGNYGYTF

j_gene: TRBJ2-1
abundance: NA
v_gene: TRBV5-6
d_gene: TRBD2
CDR3nt: TGTGCCAGCAGCTTACGGCGGGGGGTGTCCTACAATGAGCAGTTCTTC
CDR3aa: CASSLRRGVSYNEQFF

j_gene: TRBJ2-2
abundance: NA
v_gene: TRBV5-1
d_gene: TRBD1
CDR3nt: TGCGCCAGCAGACCCGGGACAGGGGGTATCACCGGGGAGCTGTTTTTT
CDR3aa: CASRPGTGGITGELFF

j_gene: TRBJ1-1
abundance: NA
v_gene: TRBV4-1
d_gene: TRBD1
CDR3nt: TGCGCCAGCAGCCGAGTACCGGGACAGGGCTATGAAGCTTTCTTT
CDR3aa: CASSRVPGQGYEAFF

j_gene: TRBJ2-1
abundance: NA
v_gene: TRBV27
d_gene: TRBD2
CDR3nt: TGTGCCAGCAGTGTCTCACTAGCGGTGGGACTACGGGGTGAGCAGTTCTTC
CDR3aa: CASSVSLAVGLRGEQFF

j_gene: TRBJ1-2
abundance: NA
v_gene: TRBV3-1/TRBV3-2
d_gene: NA
CDR3nt: TGTGCCAGCAGCCAAGAGGGGGCAGGTAACTATGGCTACACCTTC
CDR3aa: CASSQEGAGNYGYTF